In its sample, the clone carrying this T cell receptor (beta chain) was seen a few times. The length of the CDR3 is 15 residues. Unmatched junction bases numbered 4, after V lost 4 bases and J lost 4 bases. Germline V gene data show CDR1 as SQVTM and CDR2 as ANQGSEA. This record comes from a study of response to subunit inactivated influenza vaccine. Using its own MiXCR run on the RT-PCR reads, TCRdb lists one record per CDR3 protein. The data show approximately 700,000 distinct CDR3 sequences, with approximately 15% seen just once and less than 9% held by the top ten. The sequence was collected from a man between 45 and 60 years old who received an inactivated influenza vaccine. The V call is TRBV29-1, the J call TRBJ2-3; TRBD2 matches 14 bases. The specimen comprised PBMCs from blood, sampled around 14 days before vaccination. The CDR3: CSVGLGLAGADTQYF. The CDR3 DNA is TGCAGCGTTGGGCTGGGACTAGCGGGGGCAGATACGCAGTATTTT.